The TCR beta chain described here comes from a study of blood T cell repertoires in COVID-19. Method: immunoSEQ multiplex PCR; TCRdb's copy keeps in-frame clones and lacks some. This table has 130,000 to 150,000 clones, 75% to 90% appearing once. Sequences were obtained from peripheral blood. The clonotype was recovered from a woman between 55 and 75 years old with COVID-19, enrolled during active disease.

The CDR3 nucleotides read TGCGCCAGCAGCCAAACCCGGGACACAGATACGCAGTATTTT. It is translated as CASSQTRDTDTQYF. The chain carries TRBV4-1 and TRBJ2-3; a possible D gene is TRBD2 (5 bases). The CDR3 extends over 14 amino acids. From germline, CDR1 is MGHRA and CDR2 YSYEKL. V lost 2 bases and J lost 2, with 8 bases in between.